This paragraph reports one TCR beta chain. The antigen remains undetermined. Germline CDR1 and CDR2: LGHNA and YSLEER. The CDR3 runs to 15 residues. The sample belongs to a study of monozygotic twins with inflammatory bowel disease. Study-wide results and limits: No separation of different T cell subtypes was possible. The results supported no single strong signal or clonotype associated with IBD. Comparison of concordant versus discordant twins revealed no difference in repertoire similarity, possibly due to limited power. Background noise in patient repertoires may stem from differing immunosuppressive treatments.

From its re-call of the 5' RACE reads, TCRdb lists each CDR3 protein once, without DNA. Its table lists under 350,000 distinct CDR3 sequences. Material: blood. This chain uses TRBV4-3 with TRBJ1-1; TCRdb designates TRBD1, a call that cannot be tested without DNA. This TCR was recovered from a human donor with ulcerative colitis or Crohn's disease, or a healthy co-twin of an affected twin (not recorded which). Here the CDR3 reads CASSPTTGMNTEAFF.